Sequencing of this T cell receptor beta chain was carried out in a study of shared clonotypes between healthy human individuals (dated by TCRdb to between 2020 and 2021). General notes on the study: Three men and two women, aged 18 to 49 years, made up the cohort. For each donor, CD4 naive and CD4 memory were each given three plates, CD8 naive was given two plates, and CD8 memory was given one plate. To estimate repertoire size and how much clonotype sharing occurs between individuals, the study deeply sequenced the blood TCR repertoires of about five healthy adults. To increase sequencing depth and limit assay-specific biases, different laboratories used diverse techniques to prepare libraries and sequence TCR repertoires. Each donor's leukapheresis produced roughly between about 0.9 and 9.5 billion PBMCs. General study outcomes and caveats: Higher generation probabilities were observed for clonotypes shared by all four sorted-subset donors than for non-shared clonotypes. Even with the large sequencing depth, rarefaction of the sorted-subset datasets indicated that sequencing was incomplete. When a handful of donors were compared, the shared fraction of clonotypes was around 5% for naive CD4, approximately 3.3% for naive CD8, 2% to 2.5% for memory CD4, and around 0.4% for memory CD8. Larger estimated clonotype richness was generally found for naive subsets than for memory subsets. The genetic and exposure-history diversity represented was limited by the small number of donors. Pairwise subsampling led to the expectation that sequencing depth would affect the degree of clonotype sharing among donors. Sampling was restricted to blood, and TCR repertoires in tissue are likely to differ from TCR repertoires in blood.

Regarding this clone: Its binding antigen is unknown. There are no base qualities to consult, and no much larger clone falls within one base.

Healthy HIV-negative adults with no recently reported acute infections or vaccinations were included as donors. All donors were Caucasian adults living in Nashville, Tennessee, USA. CD4+ T cells were enriched by magnetic negative selection, after which naive cells were positively selected on CD45RA and the negative fraction was taken as the memory subset. After blood collection by leukapheresis, PBMCs were isolated using Ficoll-Histopaque density gradient centrifugation and then cryopreserved in the vapor phase of liquid nitrogen. Purity and quantity of every magnetically sorted T cell population were checked by analytical flow cytometry. Genomic DNA was isolated from every sorted fraction and measured by UV absorbance on a Nanodrop 2000c. Including the terminal cysteine and phenylalanine, the CDR3 comprises 13 residues. The only DNA kept is the CDR3, 39 bases in frame from the first base. Trimming removed 6 bases from V and 9 bases from J, leaving 16 bases between the germline ends. Looking up the germline V gene (reference sequence) yields CDR1 LNHDA and CDR2 SQIVND.

Using the deep immunoSEQ assay, multiplex PCR amplified TCR CDR3 regions from genomic DNA. Extracted genomic DNA from each cell subset was distributed evenly across all wells of several immunoSEQ 96-well plates, and each plate was treated as a replicate. For sorted subsets, each replicate PCR was loaded with roughly 190 ng genomic DNA, equivalent to about 30,000 T cell genomes. Purified libraries were measured with a Qubit 3.0 fluorometer, size-checked on a Bioanalyzer 2100, and measured again with the KAPA Library Quantification kit. A separate single-read 150-cycle Illumina NextSeq 550 flow cell was used to sequence each immunoSEQ 96-well plate. Concerning the study's data processing: The immunoSEQ output contained only junctional sequences without quality scores, so filtering could not match that applied to full-length reads. To assign V/J genes and CDR3, sequences were annotated against IMGT germline references using PyIR, a Python wrapper for IgBLAST v1.9. Reads were filtered out if the reads had weak V/J assignments (E-value above 1e-6), no CDR3, stop codons, out-of-frame junctions, or ambiguous translated residues. V3J clonotypes were defined as sequences sharing the same inferred V gene, J gene, and CDR3 amino acid sequence. Percentage overlap between repertoires was calculated by dividing the number of shared unique clonotypes by the size of the smaller repertoire. Three approaches were used to assess repertoire richness: RTK rarefaction, the Chao1 estimator, and Recon v2.1 estimates of unobserved clonotypes. Generation probabilities were computed with OLGA for all TCRbeta clonotypes obtained by the gDNA method from a few donors. The clones in this table, taken by TCRdb from immuneACCESS, are in-frame only. Not every clone is retained; where verified, under half of the shortfall comes from an unresolved V gene, and the cause of the rest is unknown. Clone size and the V and J calls come from that table; the DNA yielded D and trimming. For this sample there are about 1.1 million clones; 75% to 80% appear just once. The ten largest clonotypes hold roughly 0.65% of the sample.

The TCR comes from a man aged 18 to 30 in good health. Some clones in this sample may be carry-over from other donors' samples. The chain links TRBV19 with TRBJ2-3; TRBD2 could be the D gene, as 5 bases match. Sequenced sample: memory CD4+ T cells from PBMCs. The sample's cell subset or site label is to be understood as: CD45RA-negative fraction. The CDR3 sequence is CASRTTESRTQYF. The DNA sequence follows: TGTGCCAGTAGGACTACCGAGAGTAGAACGCAGTATTTT. Here the CDR3 is joined to the reference TRBV19 and TRBJ2-3 genes, and the full variable domain is: DGGITQSPKYLFRKEGQNVTLSCEQNLNHDAMYWYRQDPGQGLRLIYYSQIVNDFQKGDIAEGYSVSREKKESFPLTVTSAQKNPTAFYLCASRTTESRTQYFGPGTRLTVL.